This T cell receptor beta chain was sequenced during a study of vaccination effects on CD4 cells after COVID-19. Germline assignment: CDR1 GTSNPN and CDR2 SVGIG (reference sequence). This CDR3 comprises 16 residues. Deletions cut 0 bases from V and 3 bases from J, with 12 bases between. Some clones are missing from TCRdb's copy, which holds only in-frame ones; the method was immunoSEQ multiplex PCR. The repertoire consists of 35,000 to 45,000 clones, with about 80% occurring once and the leading ten covering 9.5% to 14%. After expansion with viral peptide pools in the ViraFEST assay, antigen-specific CD4+ T cells were sequenced. With roughly 10 days of culture completed, CD4+ T cells were isolated. Each vaccine recipient was nucleocapsid antibody negative and had no prior SARS-CoV-2 infection. This clone was recorded once. As yet, its antigen is unknown.

The source is a human donor who received a COVID-19 vaccine. The source was CD4+ T cells from PBMCs cultured with SARS-CoV-2 spike peptides, collected before COVID-19 vaccination. The rearrangement links TRBV30 to TRBJ1-6; unclear D gene. CDR3 in DNA: TGTGCCTGGAGTGTGTCGGGCCTCCTCTATAATTCACCCCTCCACTTT. Its translation: CAWSVSGLLYNSPLHF.